This T cell receptor (beta chain) stems from a study of blood T cell repertoires in COVID-19. Study information: The study drew acute and convalescent COVID-19 samples from the United States, Italy and Spain.

V shed 0 bases and J 0 bases; nucleotides not matched to a gene: 7. The CDR3 is 18 residues long. CDR1 and CDR2 (germline): MGHRA, YSYEKL. Authors' analysis steps: Amplification from reference gene primers served as the basis for estimated nucleated cell counts. The assay was immunoSEQ multiplex PCR, and TCRdb's table has in-frame clones only and misses some. V and J calls and clone size are as listed in that table; D and trimming were resolved from the DNA. The top ten clones hold about 7.8% of a sample with around 210,000 clones, less than 85% of them seen once. Material for sequencing was peripheral blood. This sequence joins TRBV4-1 and TRBJ2-7, with TRBD2 identical over 11 bases. This TCR was sampled from a woman older than 75 with COVID-19, enrolled during active disease. CDR3 nucleotide sequence: TGCGCCAGCAGCCAAGACGGTAGCGGGAGGGTGGCCTCCTACGAGCAGTACTTC. It translates to CASSQDGSGRVASYEQYF.